This T cell receptor beta chain was found in a study of tumor and adjacent non-tumor tissue in lung cancer. Study-wide background: Aged about 30 to 76 years, patients included more than nine men and 5 women with stage I to III disease.

The template was RNA from unsorted bulk tissue. This non-tumor lung sample came from over 3 cm beyond the tumor edge. Between August and November 2014, newly diagnosed, chemotherapy-naive lung cancer patients underwent thoracic surgery in China. The library came from three nested PCR rounds adapted from ARM-PCR protocols. One entry per CDR3 protein results from TCRdb running MiXCR on the multiplex PCR reads. The table has more than 55,000 distinct CDR3 sequences, around two thirds seen once. This clonotype was picked up many times. Germline lookup yields CDR1 LGHNA and CDR2 YNFKEQ. The J segment lost 1 base and the V segment lost 4 bases, leaving 10 bases of the junction unmatched. The CDR3 spans 16 residues.

The sequence was collected from a man aged 70 or older with non-small cell lung cancer. The chain links TRBV4-2 to TRBJ2-7; 7 nucleotides agree with TRBD2. Sequenced sample: distant non-tumor lung tissue. CDR3 region: CASSPRTGGRSYEQYF. Written as DNA, the CDR3 is TGTGCCAGCAGCCCACGGACGGGGGGACGGTCCTACGAGCAGTACTTC.